Listed below are T cell receptor beta chains from one sample, sequenced in a study of shared clonotypes between healthy human individuals. Profiled with immunoSEQ multiplex PCR; TCRdb holds only in-frame clones, not every one. The table has about 1.9 million clones, around 93% seen once. Sequenced sample: naive CD8+ T cells from PBMCs. All receptors derive from a man between 18 and 29 years old in good health. Some clones in this sample may be carry-over from other donors' samples. CDR3s include the opening cysteine and the closing phenylalanine or tryptophan. A D gene is named only where the DNA matches it firmly. For some rows the clone size is stated as once, few or many, or as a class when expanded; others skip it.

TRBD2,TRBJ2-2,TRBV5-1,-,CASSPIAGGPAGELFF,TGCGCCAGCAGCCCAATAGCGGGAGGGCCCGCCGGGGAGCTGTTTTTT
TRBD2,TRBJ2-4,TRBV7-9,-,CASTGGKNIQYF,TGTGCCAGCACGGGAGGCAAAAACATTCAGTACTTC
TRBD1,TRBJ2-7,TRBV29-1,-,CSVLGQGGYEQYF,TGCAGCGTTTTGGGACAGGGAGGCTACGAGCAGTACTTC
-,TRBJ1-5,TRBV19,-,CASKSFANQPQHF,TGTGCCAGTAAGTCCTTCGCCAATCAGCCCCAGCATTTT
TRBD2,TRBJ2-1,TRBV6-6,-,CASSYLAGSYNEQFF,TGTGCCAGCAGTTACTTAGCGGGCTCCTACAATGAGCAGTTCTTC
-,TRBJ2-3,TRBV13,-,CASSLEGGSTDTQYF,TGTGCCAGCAGCTTAGAAGGCGGTAGCACAGATACGCAGTATTTT
-,TRBJ1-2,TRBV7-9,few,CASSRNTGTRNGYTF,TGTGCCAGCAGTCGGAACACCGGGACAAGGAATGGCTACACCTTC
-,TRBJ1-5,TRBV5-8,once,CASSWGITQHF,TGTGCCAGCAGCTGGGGGATAACGCAGCATTTT
-,TRBJ2-1,TRBV6-1,-,CASSEDNSFYNEQFF,TGTGCCAGCAGTGAAGATAACAGCTTCTACAATGAGCAGTTCTTC
TRBD1,TRBJ1-1,TRBV7-9,-,CASSSRTGWGTEAFF,TGTGCCAGCAGCTCCCGGACAGGGTGGGGCACTGAAGCTTTCTTT
TRBD1,TRBJ2-1,TRBV13,-,CASSPVHTRDRVKESGNEQFF,TGTGCCAGCAGCCCCGTCCACACCAGGGACAGGGTAAAGGAATCGGGGAATGAGCAGTTCTTC
-,TRBJ2-7,TRBV28,once,CASSWALQGSEQYF,TGTGCCAGCAGCTGGGCGCTACAGGGTTCCGAGCAGTACTTC
-,TRBJ1-2,TRBV27,-,CASRRESSYGYTF,TGTGCCAGTCGCAGGGAGTCGAGCTATGGCTACACCTTC
-,TRBJ2-7,TRBV7-9,-,CASSPGAGEQYF,TGTGCCAGCAGCCCCGGGGCGGGAGAGCAGTACTTC
-,TRBJ2-7,TRBV29-1,-,CSVEFWSPRDSYEQYF,TGCAGCGTTGAATTTTGGAGCCCAAGAGATTCCTACGAGCAGTACTTC
-,TRBJ2-7,TRBV7-9,-,CASSLFGANFYHEQYF,TGTGCCAGCAGCTTATTCGGGGCTAATTTCTACCACGAGCAGTACTTC